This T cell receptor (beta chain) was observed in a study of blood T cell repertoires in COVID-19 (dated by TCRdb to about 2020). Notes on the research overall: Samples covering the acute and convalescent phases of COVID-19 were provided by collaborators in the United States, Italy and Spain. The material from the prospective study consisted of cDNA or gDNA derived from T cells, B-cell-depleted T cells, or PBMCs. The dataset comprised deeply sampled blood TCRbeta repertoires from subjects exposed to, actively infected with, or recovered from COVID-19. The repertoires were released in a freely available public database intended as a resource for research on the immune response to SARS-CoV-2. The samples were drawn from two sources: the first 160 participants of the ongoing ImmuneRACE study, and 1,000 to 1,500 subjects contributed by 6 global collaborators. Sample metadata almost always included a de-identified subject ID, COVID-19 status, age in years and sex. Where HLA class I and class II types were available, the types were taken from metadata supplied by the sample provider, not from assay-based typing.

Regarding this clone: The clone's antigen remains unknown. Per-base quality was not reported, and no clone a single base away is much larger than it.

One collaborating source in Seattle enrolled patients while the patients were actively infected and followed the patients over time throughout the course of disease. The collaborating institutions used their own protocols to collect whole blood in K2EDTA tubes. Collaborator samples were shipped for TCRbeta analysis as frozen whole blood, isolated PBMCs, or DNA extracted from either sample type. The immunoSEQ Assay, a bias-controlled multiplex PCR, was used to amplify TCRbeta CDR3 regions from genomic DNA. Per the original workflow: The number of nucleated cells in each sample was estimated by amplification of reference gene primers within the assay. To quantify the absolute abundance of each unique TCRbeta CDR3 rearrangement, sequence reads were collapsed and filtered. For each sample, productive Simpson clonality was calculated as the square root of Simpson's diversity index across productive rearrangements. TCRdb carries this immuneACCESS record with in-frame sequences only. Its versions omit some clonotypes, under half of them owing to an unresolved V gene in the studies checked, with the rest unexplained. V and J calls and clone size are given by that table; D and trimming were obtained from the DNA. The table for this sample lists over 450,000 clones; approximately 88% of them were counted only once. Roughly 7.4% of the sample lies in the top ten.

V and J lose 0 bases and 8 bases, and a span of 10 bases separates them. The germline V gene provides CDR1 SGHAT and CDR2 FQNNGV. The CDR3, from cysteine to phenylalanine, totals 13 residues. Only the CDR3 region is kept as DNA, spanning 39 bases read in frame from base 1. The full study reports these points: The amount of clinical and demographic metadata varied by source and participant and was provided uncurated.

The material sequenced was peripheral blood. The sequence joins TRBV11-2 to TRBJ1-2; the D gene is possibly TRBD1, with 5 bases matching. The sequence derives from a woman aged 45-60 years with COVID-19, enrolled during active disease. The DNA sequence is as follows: TGTGCCAGCAGCTTAGAGGCGGGGACCGGCTACACCTTC. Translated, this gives CASSLEAGTGYTF. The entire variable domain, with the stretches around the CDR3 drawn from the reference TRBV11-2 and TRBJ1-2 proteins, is EAGVAQSPRYKIIEKRQSVAFWCNPISGHATLYWYQQILGQGPKLLIQFQNNGVVDDSQLPKDRFSAERLKGVDSTLKIQPAKLEDSAVYLCASSLEAGTGYTFGSGTRLTVV.